Below, 8 T cell receptor beta chains from the same sample are listed, as sequenced in a study of CD8+ T cells in alopecia areata. Extraction and reverse transcription of RNA yielded cDNA as the sequencing template. Only in-frame clones appear in the TCRdb table, and some are missing; sequencing was by immunoSEQ multiplex PCR. The top ten hold less than 25% of the sample, which has 110,000 or so clones, 59% seen once. What was sequenced was CD8+ T cells sorted from blood. The receptor set was obtained from a human donor in good health.

The chain couples TRBV2 to TRBJ1-2; D gene unclear. Germline CDR1 is SNHLY and CDR2 is FYNNEI. The germline V and J ends were trimmed by 4 bases and 9 bases, with 6 bases remaining between them. The CDR3 has 10 residues. The CDR3 region is CASSGISYTF. The CDR3 coding sequence is TGTGCCAGCAGTGGTATCAGCTACACCTTC. The variable domain in full, completed from reference TRBV2 and TRBJ1-2, reads EPEVTQTPSHQVTQMGQEVILRCVPISNHLYFYWYRQILGQKVEFLVSFYNNEISEKSEIFDDQFSVERPDGSNFTLKIRSTKLEDSAMYFCASSGISYTFGSGTRLTVV.

This clone was seen a few times. The chain combines TRBV20-1 with TRBJ2-7; D uncertain. The CDR3 is 11 amino acids. Per the germline V gene, CDR1 is DFQATT and CDR2 is SNEGSKA (reference sequence). Trimming shortened V by 6 bases and J by 5 bases, and 11 bases separated the two germline ends. CDR3 DNA: TGCAGTGCCGACGATGCTAACGAGCAGTACTTC. It encodes CSADDANEQYF.

This clone has a single count. This chain uses TRBV5-1 with TRBJ2-5; 9 nucleotides line up with TRBD2. CDR3 length: 14 residues. J gave up 5 bases and V 6 bases, and 8 bases lay outside the gene matches. The germline gives CDR1 SGHRS, CDR2 YFSETQ. CDR3 region: CASNGGGAGETQYF. The CDR3 DNA sequence: TGCGCCAGCAATGGCGGGGGGGCCGGGGAGACCCAGTACTTC.

This chain connects TRBV18 to TRBJ1-5; D is undetermined. The V and J ends lost 2 bases and 7 bases respectively, with 6 bases between them. The CDR3 covers 12 residues. From germline, CDR1 is KGHSH and CDR2 LQKENI. Here the CDR3 reads CASSPGWQPQHF. Written as DNA, the CDR3 is TGTGCCAGCTCACCAGGGTGGCAGCCCCAGCATTTT.

This rearrangement joins TRBV7-8 to TRBJ2-7; tentatively, D is TRBD1 (6 bases). V gave up 3 bases and J gave up 3 bases, with 21 bases separating them. The CDR3 sequence is 17 residues long. The germline gives CDR1 SGHVS, CDR2 FQNEAQ. The chain's CDR3 is CASSLRPPRQAHYEQYF. CDR3 DNA: TGTGCCAGCAGCTTGCGACCCCCTCGACAGGCACACTACGAGCAGTACTTC.

This clone was observed a few times. As DNA, the CDR3 is TGCGCCAGCAGCCAGGAGGGTCACAGGGATGGGTTACCCCTCCACTTT. It yields the protein CASSQEGHRDGLPLHF. J is TRBJ1-6 and V is TRBV4-1; D is possibly TRBD1 (6 bases). CDR1 and CDR2 (germline): MGHRA, YSYEKL. The CDR3 extends over 16 amino acids. V shed 3 bases and J shed 12 bases, with 21 bases lying between them.

V gene TRBV2 combines with J gene TRBJ2-2; a weak D match, TRBD2 (5 bases). The V end was cut by 8 bases, the J end by 0 bases, with 7 bases between. From germline, CDR1 is SNHLY and CDR2 FYNNEI. CDR3 length equals 13 residues. The CDR3 region is CASGLPNTGELFF. The CDR3 nucleotides are TGTGCCAGCGGACTTCCGAACACCGGGGAGCTGTTTTTT.

This clone was seen only once. The chain recombines TRBV10-3 with TRBJ1-6, with D perhaps TRBD1 (5 bases). The CDR3 totals 16 residues. V lost 8 bases and J lost 0, with 14 bases in between. Germline V CDR1 and CDR2: ENHRY, SYGVKD. In DNA, the CDR3 is TGTGCCATCGAGGAGGAGGGGAACTCCTATAATTCACCCCTCCACTTT. This gives the protein CAIEEEGNSYNSPLHF.